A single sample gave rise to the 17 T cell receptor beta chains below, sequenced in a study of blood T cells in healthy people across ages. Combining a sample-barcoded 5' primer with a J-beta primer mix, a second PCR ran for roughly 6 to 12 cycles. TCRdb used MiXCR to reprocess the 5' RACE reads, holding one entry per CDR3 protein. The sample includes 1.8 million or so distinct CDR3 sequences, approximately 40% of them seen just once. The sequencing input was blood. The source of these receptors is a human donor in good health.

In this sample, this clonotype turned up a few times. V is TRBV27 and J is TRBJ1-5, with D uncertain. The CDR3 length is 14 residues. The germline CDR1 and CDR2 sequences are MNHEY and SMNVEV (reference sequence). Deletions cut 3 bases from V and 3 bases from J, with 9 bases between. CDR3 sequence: CASSLPGTNQPQHF. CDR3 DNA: TGTGCCAGCAGTTTGCCAGGAACCAATCAGCCCCAGCATTTT.

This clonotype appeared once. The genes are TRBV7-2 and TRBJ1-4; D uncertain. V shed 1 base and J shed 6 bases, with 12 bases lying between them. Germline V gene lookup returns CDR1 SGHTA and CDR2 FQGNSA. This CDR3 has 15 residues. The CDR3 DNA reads TGTGCCAGCAGCTTAGTGGCAGGACTAGATGAAAAACTGTTTTTT. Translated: CASSLVAGLDEKLFF.

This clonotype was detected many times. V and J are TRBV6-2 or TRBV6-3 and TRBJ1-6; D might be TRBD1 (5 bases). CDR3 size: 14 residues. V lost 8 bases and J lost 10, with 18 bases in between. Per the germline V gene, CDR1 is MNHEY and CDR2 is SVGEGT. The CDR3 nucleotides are TGTGCCAGCGACATGGACAATGAGTCGTCACCCCTCCACTTT. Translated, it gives CASDMDNESSPLHF.

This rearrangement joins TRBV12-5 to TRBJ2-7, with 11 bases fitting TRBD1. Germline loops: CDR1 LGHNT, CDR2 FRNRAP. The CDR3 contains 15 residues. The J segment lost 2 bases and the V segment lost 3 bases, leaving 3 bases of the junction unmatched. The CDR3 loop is CASGFPGQGAYEQYF. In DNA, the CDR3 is TGTGCTAGTGGTTTTCCGGGACAGGGGGCCTACGAGCAGTACTTC.

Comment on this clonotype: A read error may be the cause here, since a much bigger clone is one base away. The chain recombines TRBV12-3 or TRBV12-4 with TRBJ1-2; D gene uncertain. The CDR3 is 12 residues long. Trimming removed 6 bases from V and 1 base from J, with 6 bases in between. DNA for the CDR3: TGTGCCAGCAGCATAGTTAACTATGGCTACACCTTC. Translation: CASSIVNYGYTF.

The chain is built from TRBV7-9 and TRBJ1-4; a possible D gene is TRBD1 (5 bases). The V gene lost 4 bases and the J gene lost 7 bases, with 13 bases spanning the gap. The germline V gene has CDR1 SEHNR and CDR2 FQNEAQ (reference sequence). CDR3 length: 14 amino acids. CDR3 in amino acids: CASSWDVGGEKLFF. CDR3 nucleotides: TGTGCCAGCAGCTGGGACGTAGGAGGTGAAAAACTGTTTTTT.

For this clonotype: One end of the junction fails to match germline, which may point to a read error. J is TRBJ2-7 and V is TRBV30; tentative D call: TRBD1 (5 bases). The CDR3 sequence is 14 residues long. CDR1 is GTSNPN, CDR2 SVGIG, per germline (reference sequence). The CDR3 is CAWSHNRGSYEQCF. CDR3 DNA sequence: TGTGCCTGGAGTCACAATAGGGGCTCCTACGAGCAGTGCTTC.

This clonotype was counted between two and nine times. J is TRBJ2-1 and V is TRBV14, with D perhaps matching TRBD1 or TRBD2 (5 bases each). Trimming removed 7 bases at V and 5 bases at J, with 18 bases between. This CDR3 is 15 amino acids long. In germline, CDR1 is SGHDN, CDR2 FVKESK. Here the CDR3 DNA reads TGTGCCAGCACCCTAGGGACCCACCTAAACAATGAGCAGTTCTTC. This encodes CASTLGTHLNNEQFF.

DNA for the CDR3: TGTGCCAGCAGCAAACTCCTGACTTCGACCCGCACAGATACGCAGTATTTT. This gives the protein CASSKLLTSTRTDTQYF. The chain has TRBV21-1 and TRBJ2-3. TRBV21-1 is assigned pseudogene status. The length of the CDR3 is 17 residues.

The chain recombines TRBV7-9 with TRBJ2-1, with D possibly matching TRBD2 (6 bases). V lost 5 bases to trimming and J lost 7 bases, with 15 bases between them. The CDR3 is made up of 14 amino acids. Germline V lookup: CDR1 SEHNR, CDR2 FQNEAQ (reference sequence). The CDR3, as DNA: TGTGCCAGCAGCCCCGTCGCGGGGTATAATGAGCAGTTCTTC. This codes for CASSPVAGYNEQFF.

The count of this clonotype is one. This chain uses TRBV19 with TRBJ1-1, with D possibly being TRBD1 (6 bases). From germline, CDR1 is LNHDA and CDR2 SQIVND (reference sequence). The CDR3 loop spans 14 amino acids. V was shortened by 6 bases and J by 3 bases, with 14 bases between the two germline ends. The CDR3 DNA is TGTGCCAGTAGAAGCGGGGGCAGGGACACTGAAGCTTTCTTT. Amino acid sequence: CASRSGGRDTEAFF.

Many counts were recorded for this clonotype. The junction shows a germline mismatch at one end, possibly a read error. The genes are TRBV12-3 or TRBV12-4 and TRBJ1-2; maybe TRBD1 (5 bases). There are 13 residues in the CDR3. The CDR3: CASRDDTNYGYTF. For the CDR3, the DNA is TGCGCCAGCAGGGACGACACCAACTATGGCTACACCTTC.

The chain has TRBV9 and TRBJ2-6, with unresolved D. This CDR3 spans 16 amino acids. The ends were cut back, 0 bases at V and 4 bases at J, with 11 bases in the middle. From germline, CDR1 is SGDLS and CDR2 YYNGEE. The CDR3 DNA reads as TGTGCCAGCAGCGTAGGTAGGAGTCTGGGGGCCAACGTCCTGACTTTC. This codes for CASSVGRSLGANVLTF. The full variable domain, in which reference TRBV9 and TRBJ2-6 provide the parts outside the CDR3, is DSGVTQTPKHLITATGQRVTLRCSPRSGDLSVYWYQQSLDQGLQFLIQYYNGEERAKGNILERFSAQQFPDLHSELNLSSLELGDSALYFCASSVGRSLGANVLTFGAGSRLTVL.

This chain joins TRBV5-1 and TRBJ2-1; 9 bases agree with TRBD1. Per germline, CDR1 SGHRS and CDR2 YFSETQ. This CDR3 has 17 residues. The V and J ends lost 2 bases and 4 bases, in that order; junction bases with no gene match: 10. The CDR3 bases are TGCGCCAGCAGCTTTCCTAGGGACAGGGTTATTTACAATGAGCAGTTCTTC. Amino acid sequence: CASSFPRDRVIYNEQFF. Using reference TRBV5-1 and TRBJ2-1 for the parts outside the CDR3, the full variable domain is KAGVTQTPRYLIKTRGQQVTLSCSPISGHRSVSWYQQTPGQGLQFLFEYFSETQRNKGNFPGRFSGRQFSNSRSEMNVSTLELGDSALYLCASSFPRDRVIYNEQFFGPGTRLTVL.

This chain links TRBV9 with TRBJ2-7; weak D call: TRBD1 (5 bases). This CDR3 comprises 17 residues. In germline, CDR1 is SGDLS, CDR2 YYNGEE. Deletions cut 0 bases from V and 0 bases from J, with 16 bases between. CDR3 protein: CASSVGVGAEYSYEQYF. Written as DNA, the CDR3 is TGTGCCAGCAGCGTAGGGGTTGGGGCGGAATACTCCTACGAGCAGTACTTC.

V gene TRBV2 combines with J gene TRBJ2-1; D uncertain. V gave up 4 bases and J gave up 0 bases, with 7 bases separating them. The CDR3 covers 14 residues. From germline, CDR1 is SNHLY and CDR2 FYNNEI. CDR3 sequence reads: CASSVPSSYNEQFF. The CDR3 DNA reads TGTGCCAGCAGTGTTCCTAGCTCCTACAATGAGCAGTTCTTC.

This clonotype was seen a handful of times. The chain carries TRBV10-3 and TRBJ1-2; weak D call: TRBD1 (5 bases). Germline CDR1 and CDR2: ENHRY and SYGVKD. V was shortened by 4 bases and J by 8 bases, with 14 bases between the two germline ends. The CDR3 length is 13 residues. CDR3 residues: CAISAGTTYGYTF. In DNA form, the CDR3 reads TGTGCCATCAGTGCGGGGACGACATACGGCTACACCTTC.